These 26 T cell receptor beta chains were sequenced from one sample in a study of T cell responses to AZD1222 COVID-19 vaccine. Libraries were prepared by immunoSEQ multiplex PCR; TCRdb keeps only in-frame clonotypes and omits some of them. Altogether tens of thousands of clones are present, roughly four fifths being singletons, with the ten largest covering about 3.1%. The sample in question was peripheral blood, obtained on day 0 of AZD1222 vaccination. The receptors stem from an adult in good health.

The chain is built from TRBV5-5 and TRBJ2-3, with 8 bases that match TRBD2. V was pared by 7 bases and J by 2 bases, with 9 bases of the junction left unmatched. The germline gives CDR1 SGHKS, CDR2 YYEKEE (reference sequence). The CDR3 has 15 residues. The CDR3 region is CASLGRGEITDTQYF. The DNA for the CDR3 is TGTGCCAGCCTTGGGCGGGGGGAAATCACAGATACGCAGTATTTT.

The chain joins TRBV25-1 to TRBJ1-5; D is perhaps TRBD1 (5 bases). Deletions cut 7 bases from V and 2 bases from J, with 9 bases between. Germline CDR1 and CDR2: MGHDK and SYGVNS. The CDR3 contains 13 residues. CDR3 protein: CASTRGGNQPQHF. In nucleotides, the CDR3 is TGTGCCAGCACTAGGGGTGGCAATCAGCCCCAGCATTTT.

CDR3 amino acids: CASQGAGAGYEQYF. The DNA for the CDR3 is TGTGCCAGCCAGGGGGCGGGAGCCGGCTACGAGCAGTACTTC. J is TRBJ2-7 and V is TRBV11-2; D possibly corresponds to TRBD1 (8 bases). Germline V gene data show CDR1 as SGHAT and CDR2 as FQNNGV. Trimming removed 8 bases from V and 3 bases from J, with 17 bases in between. This CDR3 is 14 amino acids long.

This clone occurred a few times. The chain uses TRBV7-8 and TRBJ2-1, with 13 bases matching TRBD2. Looked up from germline, CDR1 is SGHVS and CDR2 is FQNEAQ. The CDR3 is made up of 16 amino acids. V lost 3 bases to trimming and J lost 10 bases; unmatched junction nucleotides: 9. The DNA for the CDR3 is TGTGCCAGCAGCTTCCCCGGACTAGCGGGGGTTCGAGAGCAGTTCTTC. Protein: CASSFPGLAGVREQFF.

The J gene is TRBJ2-4, the V gene TRBV5-5; D call uncertain. Trimming removed 1 base at V and 0 bases at J, with 11 bases between. This CDR3 spans 16 amino acids. Looked up from germline, CDR1 is SGHKS and CDR2 is YYEKEE (reference sequence). Here the CDR3 reads CASSLIFDLAKNIQYF. DNA for the CDR3: TGTGCCAGCAGCTTGATCTTCGACCTAGCCAAAAACATTCAGTACTTC.

The V gene is TRBV19, the J gene TRBJ1-4, with 10 nucleotides matching TRBD1. V was clipped by 5 bases and J by 7 bases; unmatched bases: 7. Germline-derived CDR1 and CDR2 are LNHDA and SQIVND (reference sequence). The CDR3 contains 15 residues. The CDR3 reads CASSGDRGRFEKLFF. The CDR3 coding sequence is TGTGCCAGTAGTGGAGACAGGGGGCGTTTTGAAAAACTGTTTTTT.

The chain joins TRBV30 to TRBJ1-4; D ambiguous. The CDR3 has 16 amino acids. The V and J ends lost 0 bases and 0 bases respectively, with 11 bases between them. Looked up from germline, CDR1 is GTSNPN and CDR2 is SVGIG (reference sequence). CDR3 residues: CAWSVKGRATNEKLFF. CDR3 nucleotides: TGTGCCTGGAGTGTCAAGGGCCGGGCAACTAATGAAAAACTGTTTTTT.

The genes are TRBV5-1 and TRBJ2-1; 7 bases match TRBD2. The CDR3 runs to 17 residues. Germline V gene sequence: CDR1 SGHRS, CDR2 YFSETQ. Losses at the gene ends were 0 bases for V and 1 base for J; bases not matched to a gene: 7. CDR3 DNA sequence: TGCGCCAGCAGCTTGGGAGTGGGGGGAGGGTCCTACAATGAGCAGTTCTTC. Translated, it gives CASSLGVGGGSYNEQFF.

The rearrangement links TRBV30 to TRBJ1-1; D not resolved. The CDR3 spans 14 residues. V gave up 3 bases and J gave up 0 bases, with 11 bases separating them. Germline CDR1 is GTSNPN and CDR2 is SVGIG (reference sequence). The CDR3, as DNA: TGTGCCTGGAGAAGGACGGGTATGAACACTGAAGCTTTCTTT. Its translation: CAWRRTGMNTEAFF.

The rearrangement uses TRBV19 and TRBJ2-7; TRBD1 matches at 10 bases. Trimming removed 5 bases from V and 4 bases from J; junction bases left unmatched: 8. Germline V gives CDR1 LNHDA, CDR2 SQIVND (reference sequence). CDR3 length equals 15 residues. CDR3 loop: CASSVSTGGGYEQYF. The CDR3 DNA sequence: TGTGCCAGTAGTGTATCGACAGGGGGCGGGTACGAGCAGTACTTC.

In DNA, the CDR3 is TGTGCCAGCAGTGAAGCTGTCACTAGCGGGGGAGAGACCCAGTACTTC. Its protein is CASSEAVTSGGETQYF. The chain carries TRBV6-1 and TRBJ2-5; 11 nucleotides match TRBD2. Per the germline V gene, CDR1 is MNHNS and CDR2 is SASEGT. The CDR3 has 16 amino acids. The junction had 4 bases not matched to a gene; V was cut back by 0 bases and J by 4 bases.

The chain combines TRBV6-5 with TRBJ1-1, with 8 bases aligning to TRBD1. Germline V gene lookup returns CDR1 MNHEY and CDR2 SVGAGI. This CDR3 is built from 14 residues. J gave up 4 bases and V 6 bases, and 7 bases lay outside the gene matches. The CDR3 reads CASRSGQGSTEAFF. The CDR3 bases are TGTGCCAGCAGATCAGGACAGGGAAGCACTGAAGCTTTCTTT.

The chain recombines TRBV10-3 with TRBJ1-6; TRBD1 aligns across 7 bases. CDR3 length equals 14 residues. Trimming took 3 bases from V and 6 from J; bases not matched to a gene: 2. Per the germline V gene, CDR1 is ENHRY and CDR2 is SYGVKD. CDR3 coding DNA: TGTGCCATCAGTGAACGACAGGGTAATTCACCCCTCCACTTT. It translates to CAISERQGNSPLHF.

This chain joins TRBV5-4 and TRBJ2-7; D possibly corresponds to TRBD2 (7 bases). The CDR3 contains 13 residues. V was cut by 4 bases and J by 6 bases, with 14 bases left in between. CDR1 and CDR2 from the germline V gene are SGHNT and YYREEE (reference sequence). The CDR3 protein is CASSKDGGREQYF. The CDR3 DNA reads TGTGCCAGCAGCAAGGACGGGGGGCGCGAGCAGTACTTC.

The chain combines TRBV29-1 with TRBJ2-3; 8 nucleotides line up with TRBD2. Germline CDR1 and CDR2: SQVTM and ANQGSEA. The CDR3 has 15 residues. V gave up 6 bases and J gave up 2 bases; unmatched junction bases: 10. The CDR3 loop is CSVQSTSALTDTQYF. CDR3 nucleotide sequence: TGCAGCGTGCAATCGACTAGCGCCCTCACAGATACGCAGTATTTT.

This clone was counted only a few times. The chain couples TRBV19 to TRBJ1-5, with D uncertain. Trimming removed 2 bases from V and 2 bases from J, with 10 bases in between. Germline assignment: CDR1 LNHDA and CDR2 SQIVND (reference sequence). The CDR3 length is 15 residues. The CDR3 spells CASSIWGAGNQPQHF. The CDR3 DNA is TGTGCCAGTAGTATATGGGGAGCCGGCAATCAGCCCCAGCATTTT.

This clone was seen more than once but under ten times. V gene TRBV21-1 combines with J gene TRBJ1-1; the table assigns TRBD1, which was not confirmed against the DNA. TRBV21-1 corresponds to a pseudogene. The CDR3 has 15 residues. CDR3 residues: CASSKRGQAYTEAFF. DNA for the CDR3: TGTGCCAGCAGCAAGCGGGGACAGGCATACACTGAAGCTTTCTTT.

There are a few counts of this clone. The chain uses TRBV6-4 and TRBJ1-5; 8 bases line up with TRBD1. V shed 6 bases and J 5 bases; nucleotides not matched to a gene: 12. Germline lookup yields CDR1 MRHNA and CDR2 SNTAGT. CDR3 length equals 16 residues. The CDR3 sequence: CASRADRGKCDQPQHF. In nucleotides, the CDR3 is TGTGCCAGCAGAGCCGACAGGGGAAAGTGCGATCAGCCCCAGCATTTT.

The count of this clone is one. This sequence joins TRBV5-4 and TRBJ2-7; D unresolved. This CDR3 spans 15 amino acids. The V end was cut by 4 bases, the J end by 5 bases, with 19 bases between. CDR1 is SGHNT and CDR2 is YYREEE in the germline V gene (reference sequence). The DNA of the CDR3 is TGTGCCAGCAGCAAAACCGGGCGCAAGTCCAACGAGCAGTACTTC. Translation: CASSKTGRKSNEQYF. The whole variable domain, remainder taken from reference TRBV5-4 and TRBJ2-7, is ETGVTQSPTHLIKTRGQQVTLRCSSQSGHNTVSWYQQALGQGPQFIFQYYREEENGRGNFPPRFSGLQFPNYSSELNVNALELDDSALYLCASSKTGRKSNEQYFGPGTRLTVT.

This rearrangement joins TRBV6-2 or TRBV6-3 to TRBJ2-7, with D possibly matching TRBD1 (7 bases). This CDR3 region has 15 residues. V shed 2 bases and J shed 7 bases, with 18 bases lying between them. Germline V gene data show CDR1 as MNHEY and CDR2 as SVGEGT. CDR3 residues: CASSYGGGQLEEQYF. As DNA, the CDR3 is TGTGCCAGCAGTTACGGAGGGGGCCAATTAGAGGAGCAGTACTTC.

The chain links TRBV2 to TRBJ1-5; TRBD1 agrees at 8 bases. The CDR3 covers 13 residues. CDR1 and CDR2 from the germline V gene are SNHLY and FYNNEI. V lost 7 bases to trimming and J lost 7 bases; unmatched junction nucleotides: 6. As DNA, the CDR3 is TGTGCCAGCAAAACCAGGGGGCAACAGCCCCAGCATTTT. Translation: CASKTRGQQPQHF.

V usage is TRBV5-4 and J usage is TRBJ2-1, with TRBD2 matching 13 bases. From germline, CDR1 is SGHNT and CDR2 YYREEE (reference sequence). CDR3 length: 15 amino acids. Unmatched junction bases numbered 4, after V lost 1 base and J lost 9 bases. The CDR3 loop is CASSLTSGGATEQFF. CDR3 sequence (DNA): TGTGCCAGCAGCTTGACTAGCGGGGGGGCCACTGAGCAGTTCTTC.

This clone was picked up one time. The chain links TRBV7-2 to TRBJ2-5; D not certain. Trimming left V 2 bases short and J 5 bases short, with 9 bases between. This CDR3 has 13 residues. The germline CDR1 and CDR2 sequences are SGHTA and FQGNSA. CDR3 region: CASSLNSGETQYF. The CDR3 DNA sequence: TGTGCCAGCAGCTTAAATTCCGGGGAGACCCAGTACTTC.

V and J are TRBV4-2 and TRBJ2-5, with 8 bases matching TRBD2. The CDR3 has 16 amino acids. The J segment lost 7 bases and the V segment lost 0 bases, leaving 10 bases of the junction unmatched. The germline gives CDR1 LGHNA, CDR2 YNFKEQ. As DNA, the CDR3 is TGTGCCAGCAGCCAAGATCCCCTAGCGGGCTCAGGGACCCAGTACTTC. The encoded protein is CASSQDPLAGSGTQYF.

This sequence joins TRBV20-1 and TRBJ1-2; weak D call: TRBD1 (6 bases). The CDR3 is made up of 17 amino acids. V dropped 3 bases and J dropped 3 bases, with 23 bases sitting between them. CDR1 is DFQATT and CDR2 is SNEGSKA in the germline V gene (reference sequence). The DNA of the CDR3 is TGCAGTGCTAGTTTGCGTCCGGGTGTGGGGGGCGACTATGGCTACACCTTC. Amino acid sequence: CSASLRPGVGGDYGYTF.

In the case of this clone: This sample includes further DNA sequences coding for the same CDR3. The chain carries TRBV5-1 and TRBJ1-5, with D uncertain. V was pared by 0 bases and J by 0 bases, with 1 base between. Germline V CDR1 and CDR2: SGHRS, YFSETQ. This CDR3 contains 13 residues. The CDR3 spells CASSLDSNQPQHF. The CDR3 DNA is TGCGCCAGCAGCTTGGATAGCAATCAGCCCCAGCATTTT.